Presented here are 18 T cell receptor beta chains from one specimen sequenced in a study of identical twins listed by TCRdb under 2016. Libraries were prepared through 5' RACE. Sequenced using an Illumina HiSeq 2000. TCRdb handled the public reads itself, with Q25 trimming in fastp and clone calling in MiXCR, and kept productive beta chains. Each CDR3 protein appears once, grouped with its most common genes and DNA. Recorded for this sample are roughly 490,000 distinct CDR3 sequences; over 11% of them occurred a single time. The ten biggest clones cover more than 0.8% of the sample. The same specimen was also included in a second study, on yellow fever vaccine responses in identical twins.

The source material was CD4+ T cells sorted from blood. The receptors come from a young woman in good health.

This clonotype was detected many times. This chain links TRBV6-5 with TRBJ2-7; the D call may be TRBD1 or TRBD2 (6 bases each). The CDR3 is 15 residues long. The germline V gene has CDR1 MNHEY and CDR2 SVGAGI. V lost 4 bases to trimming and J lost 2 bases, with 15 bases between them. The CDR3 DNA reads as TGTGCCAGCAGTTCCACCCACGGGGGCGCCTACGAGCAGTACTTC. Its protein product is CASSSTHGGAYEQYF.

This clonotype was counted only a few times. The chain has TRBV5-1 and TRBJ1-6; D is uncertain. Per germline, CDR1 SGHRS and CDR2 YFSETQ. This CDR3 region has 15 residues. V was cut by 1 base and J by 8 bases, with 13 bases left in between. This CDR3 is CASSLSLGRDSPLHF. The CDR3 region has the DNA TGCGCCAGCAGCTTGTCTCTCGGTCGGGATTCACCCCTCCACTTT. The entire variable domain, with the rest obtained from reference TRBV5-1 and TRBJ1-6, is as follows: KAGVTQTPRYLIKTRGQQVTLSCSPISGHRSVSWYQQTPGQGLQFLFEYFSETQRNKGNFPGRFSGRQFSNSRSEMNVSTLELGDSALYLCASSLSLGRDSPLHFGNGTRLTVT.

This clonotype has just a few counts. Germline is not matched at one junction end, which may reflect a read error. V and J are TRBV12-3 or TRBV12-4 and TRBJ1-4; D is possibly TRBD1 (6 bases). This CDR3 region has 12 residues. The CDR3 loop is CASSLPTGHLLF. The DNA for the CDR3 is TGTGCCAGCAGTTTGCCAACGGGACACCTCTTATTT.

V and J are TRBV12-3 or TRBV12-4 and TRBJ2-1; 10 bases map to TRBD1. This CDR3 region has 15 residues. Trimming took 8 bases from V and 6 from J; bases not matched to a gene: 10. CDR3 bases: TGTGCCAGCGGATCGGGACAGGGGACCACCAATGAGCAGTTCTTC. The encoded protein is CASGSGQGTTNEQFF.

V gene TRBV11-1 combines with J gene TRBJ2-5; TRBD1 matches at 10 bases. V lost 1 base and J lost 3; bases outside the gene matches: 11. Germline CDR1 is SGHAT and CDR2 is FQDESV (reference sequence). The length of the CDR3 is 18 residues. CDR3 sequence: CASSLGDRGPGREETQYF. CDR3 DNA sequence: TGTGCCAGCAGCTTAGGGGACAGGGGACCCGGGCGAGAAGAGACCCAGTACTTC.

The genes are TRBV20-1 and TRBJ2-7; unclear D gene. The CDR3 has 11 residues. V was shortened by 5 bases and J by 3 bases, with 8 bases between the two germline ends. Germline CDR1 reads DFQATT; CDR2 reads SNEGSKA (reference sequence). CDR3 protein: CSADHSYEQYF. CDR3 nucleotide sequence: TGCAGTGCTGACCACAGCTACGAGCAGTACTTC.

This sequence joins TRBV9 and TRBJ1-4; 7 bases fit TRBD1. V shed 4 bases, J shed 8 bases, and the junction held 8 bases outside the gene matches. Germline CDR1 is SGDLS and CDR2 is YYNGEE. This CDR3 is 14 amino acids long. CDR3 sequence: CASSLSGTEEKLFF. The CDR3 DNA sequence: TGTGCCAGCAGCCTATCCGGGACAGAAGAAAAACTGTTTTTT.

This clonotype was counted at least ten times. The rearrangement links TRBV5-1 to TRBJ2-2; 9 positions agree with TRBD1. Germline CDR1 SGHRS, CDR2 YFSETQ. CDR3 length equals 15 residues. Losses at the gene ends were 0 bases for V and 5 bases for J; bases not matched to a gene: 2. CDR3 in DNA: TGCGCCAGCAGCTTGGTTGGACAGGGGACCGGGGAGCTGTTTTTT. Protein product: CASSLVGQGTGELFF.

The DNA of the CDR3 is TGTGCCAGCAGCTTGGCGACTAGCCTACTACGAGATACGCAGTATTTT. This sequence encodes CASSLATSLLRDTQYF. The V and J genes are TRBV5-6 and TRBJ2-3; TRBD2 matches at 7 bases. J gave up 5 bases and V 0 bases, and 9 bases lay outside the gene matches. Germline loops: CDR1 SGHDT, CDR2 YYEEEE. This CDR3 has 16 amino acids.

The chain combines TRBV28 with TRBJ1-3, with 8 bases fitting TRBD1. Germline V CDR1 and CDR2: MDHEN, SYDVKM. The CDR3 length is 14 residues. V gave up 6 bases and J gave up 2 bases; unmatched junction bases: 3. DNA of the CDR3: TGTGCCAGCAGGCACAGGGGGACTGGAAACACCATATATTTT. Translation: CASRHRGTGNTIYF.

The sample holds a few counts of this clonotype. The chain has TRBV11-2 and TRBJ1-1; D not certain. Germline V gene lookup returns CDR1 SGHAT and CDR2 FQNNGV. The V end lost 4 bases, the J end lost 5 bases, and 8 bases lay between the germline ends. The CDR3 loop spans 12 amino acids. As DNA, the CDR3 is TGTGCCAGCAGCTCCACGGGGACTGAAGCTTTCTTT. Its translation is CASSSTGTEAFF. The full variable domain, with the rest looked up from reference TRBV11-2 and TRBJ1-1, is EAGVAQSPRYKIIEKRQSVAFWCNPISGHATLYWYQQILGQGPKLLIQFQNNGVVDDSQLPKDRFSAERLKGVDSTLKIQPAKLEDSAVYLCASSSTGTEAFFGQGTRLTVV.

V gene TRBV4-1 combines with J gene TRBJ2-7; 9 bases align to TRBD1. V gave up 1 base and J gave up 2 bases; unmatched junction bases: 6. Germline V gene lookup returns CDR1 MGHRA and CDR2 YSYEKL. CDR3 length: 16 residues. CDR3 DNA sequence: TGCGCCAGCAGCCAAGCCCCCGGGACAGGGACCTACGAGCAGTACTTC. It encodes CASSQAPGTGTYEQYF.

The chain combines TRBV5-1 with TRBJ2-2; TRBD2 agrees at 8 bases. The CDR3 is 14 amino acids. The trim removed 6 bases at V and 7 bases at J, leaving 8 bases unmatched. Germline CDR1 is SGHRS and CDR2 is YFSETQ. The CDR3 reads CASTHGGAVGELFF. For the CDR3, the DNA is TGCGCCAGCACCCACGGGGGGGCCGTCGGGGAGCTGTTTTTT.

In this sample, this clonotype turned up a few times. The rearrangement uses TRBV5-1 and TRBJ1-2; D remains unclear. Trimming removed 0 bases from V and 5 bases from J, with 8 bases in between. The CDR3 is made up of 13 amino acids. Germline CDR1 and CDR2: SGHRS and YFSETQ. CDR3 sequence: CASSLGGFYGYTF. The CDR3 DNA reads TGCGCCAGCAGCTTGGGCGGGTTTTATGGCTACACCTTC.

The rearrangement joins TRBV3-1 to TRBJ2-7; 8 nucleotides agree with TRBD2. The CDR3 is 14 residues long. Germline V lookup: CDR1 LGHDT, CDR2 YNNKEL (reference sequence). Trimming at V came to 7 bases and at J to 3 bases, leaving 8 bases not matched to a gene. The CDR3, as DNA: TGTGCCAGCACACCAGCGGGGGCCCTCTACGAGCAGTACTTC. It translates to CASTPAGALYEQYF.

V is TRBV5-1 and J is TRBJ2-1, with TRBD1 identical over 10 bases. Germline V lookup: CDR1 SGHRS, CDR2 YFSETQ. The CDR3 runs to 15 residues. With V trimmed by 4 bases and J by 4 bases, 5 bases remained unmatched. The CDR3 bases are TGCGCCAGCAGCCGGGGACAGGGGCAATACAATGAGCAGTTCTTC. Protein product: CASSRGQGQYNEQFF. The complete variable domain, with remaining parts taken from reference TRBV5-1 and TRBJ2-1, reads KAGVTQTPRYLIKTRGQQVTLSCSPISGHRSVSWYQQTPGQGLQFLFEYFSETQRNKGNFPGRFSGRQFSNSRSEMNVSTLELGDSALYLCASSRGQGQYNEQFFGPGTRLTVL.

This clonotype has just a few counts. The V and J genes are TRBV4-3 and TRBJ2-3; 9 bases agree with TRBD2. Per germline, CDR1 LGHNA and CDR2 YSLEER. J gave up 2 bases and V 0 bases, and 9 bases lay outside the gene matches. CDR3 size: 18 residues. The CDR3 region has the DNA TGCGCCAGCAGCCAAGATAGTTCGGCTAGCGGGAACACAGATACGCAGTATTTT. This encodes CASSQDSSASGNTDTQYF.

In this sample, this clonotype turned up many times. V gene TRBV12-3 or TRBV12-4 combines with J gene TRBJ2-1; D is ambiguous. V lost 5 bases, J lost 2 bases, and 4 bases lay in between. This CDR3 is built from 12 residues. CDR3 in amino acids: CASSTTYNEQFF. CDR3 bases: TGTGCCAGCAGTACTACCTACAATGAGCAGTTCTTC.